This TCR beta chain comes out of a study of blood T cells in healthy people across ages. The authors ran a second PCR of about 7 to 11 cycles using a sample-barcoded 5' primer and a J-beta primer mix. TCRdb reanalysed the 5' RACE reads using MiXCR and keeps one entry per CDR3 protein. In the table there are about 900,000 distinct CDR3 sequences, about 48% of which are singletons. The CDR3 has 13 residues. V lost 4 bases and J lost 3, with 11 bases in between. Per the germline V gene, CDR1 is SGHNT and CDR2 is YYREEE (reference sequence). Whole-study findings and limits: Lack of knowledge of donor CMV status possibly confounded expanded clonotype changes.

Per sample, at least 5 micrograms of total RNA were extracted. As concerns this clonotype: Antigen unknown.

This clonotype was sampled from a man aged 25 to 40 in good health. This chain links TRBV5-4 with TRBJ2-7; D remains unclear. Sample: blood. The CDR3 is CASSATGNYEQYF. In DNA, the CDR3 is TGTGCCAGCAGCGCGACTGGGAACTACGAGCAGTACTTC.